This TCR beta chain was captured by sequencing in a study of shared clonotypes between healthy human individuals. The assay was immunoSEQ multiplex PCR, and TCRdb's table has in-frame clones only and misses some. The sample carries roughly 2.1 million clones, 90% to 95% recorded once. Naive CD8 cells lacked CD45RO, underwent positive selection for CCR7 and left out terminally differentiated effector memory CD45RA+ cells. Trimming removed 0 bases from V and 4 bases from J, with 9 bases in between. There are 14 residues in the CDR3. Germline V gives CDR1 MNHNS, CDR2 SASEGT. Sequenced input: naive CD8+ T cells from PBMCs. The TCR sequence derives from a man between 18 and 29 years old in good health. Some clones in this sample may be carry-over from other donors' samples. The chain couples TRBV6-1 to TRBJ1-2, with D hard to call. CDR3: CASSEAARSYGYTF. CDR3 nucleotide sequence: TGTGCCAGCAGTGAAGCGGCCAGGAGCTATGGCTACACCTTC.